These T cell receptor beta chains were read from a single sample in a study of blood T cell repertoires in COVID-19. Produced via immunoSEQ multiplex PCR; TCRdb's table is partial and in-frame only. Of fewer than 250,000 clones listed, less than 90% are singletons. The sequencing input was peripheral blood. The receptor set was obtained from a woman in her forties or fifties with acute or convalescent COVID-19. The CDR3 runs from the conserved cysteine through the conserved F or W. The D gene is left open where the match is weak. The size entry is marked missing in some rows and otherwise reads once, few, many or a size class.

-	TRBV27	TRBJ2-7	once	CASSWRGTGSYEQYF	TGTGCCAGCAGTTGGAGGGGTACAGGCTCCTACGAGCAGTACTTC
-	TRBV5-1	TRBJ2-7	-	CASSIVFESYEQYF	TGCGCCAGCAGTATCGTATTTGAGAGCTACGAGCAGTACTTC
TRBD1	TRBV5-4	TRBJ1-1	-	CASSLEGQGRAFF	TGTGCCAGCAGCTTGGAAGGACAGGGGAGGGCTTTCTTT
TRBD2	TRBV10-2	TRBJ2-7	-	CASILGLAGTYEQYF	TGCGCCAGCATCCTGGGACTAGCGGGAACCTACGAGCAGTACTTC
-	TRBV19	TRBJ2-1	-	CASSILTANNEQFF	TGTGCCAGTAGTATACTAACCGCAAACAATGAGCAGTTCTTC
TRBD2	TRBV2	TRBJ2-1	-	CASRALAGVPGDEQFF	TGTGCCAGCAGAGCACTAGCGGGGGTACCGGGCGATGAGCAGTTCTTC
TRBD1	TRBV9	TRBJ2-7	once	CASSAGTGRYEQYF	TGTGCCAGCAGCGCCGGGACAGGGAGGTACGAGCAGTACTTC
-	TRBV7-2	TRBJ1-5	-	CASSTPDMYSNQPQHF	TGTGCCAGCAGCACTCCTGATATGTATAGCAATCAGCCCCAGCATTTT
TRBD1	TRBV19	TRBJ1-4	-	CASRGHRGTGTGEKLFF	TGTGCCAGTAGGGGACACAGGGGCACCGGTACCGGGGAAAAACTGTTTTTT
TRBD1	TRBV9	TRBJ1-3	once	CASSVTRTGPPFSGNTIYF	TGTGCCAGCAGCGTAACCCGGACAGGGCCCCCCTTCTCTGGAAACACCATATATTTT
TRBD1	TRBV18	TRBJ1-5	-	CASSLIQGASGNQPQHF	TGTGCCAGCTCACTCATTCAGGGGGCGAGCGGCAATCAGCCCCAGCATTTT
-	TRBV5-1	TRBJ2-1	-	CASSPLSGARNEQFF	TGCGCCAGCAGCCCCCTTAGTGGGGCCCGCAATGAGCAGTTCTTC
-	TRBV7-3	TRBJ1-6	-	CASSPSYNSPLHF	TGTGCCAGCAGCCCATCCTATAATTCACCCCTCCACTTT
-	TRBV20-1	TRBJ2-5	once	CSASAAWRETQYF	TGCAGTGCTAGTGCGGCCTGGAGAGAGACCCAGTACTTC
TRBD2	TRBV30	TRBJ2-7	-	CAWSVQLAGVSYEQYF	TGTGCCTGGAGTGTCCAACTAGCGGGAGTCTCCTACGAGCAGTACTTC
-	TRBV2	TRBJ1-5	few	CASSGAGRNNQPQHF	TGTGCCAGCAGTGGCGCAGGCAGGAATAATCAGCCCCAGCATTTT
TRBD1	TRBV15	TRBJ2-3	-	CATSRRTGGVDTQYF	TGTGCCACCAGCAGAAGGACAGGGGGCGTGGATACGCAGTATTTT
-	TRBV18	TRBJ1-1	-	CASSPVSGDTEAFF	TGTGCCAGCTCACCAGTTTCGGGGGACACTGAAGCTTTCTTT
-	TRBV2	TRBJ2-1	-	CASSAQAWEQFF	TGTGCCAGCAGTGCCCAGGCCTGGGAGCAGTTCTTC
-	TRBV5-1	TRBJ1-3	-	CASSLINGNTIYF	TGCGCCAGCAGCCTAATCAATGGAAACACCATATATTTT
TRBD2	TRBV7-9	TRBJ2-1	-	CASSLGRGVRDEQFF	TGTGCCAGCAGCTTAGGGCGGGGGGTGAGGGATGAGCAGTTCTTC
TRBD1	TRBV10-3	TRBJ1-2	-	CAASLGQGAVGYTF	TGTGCCGCGTCCCTGGGACAGGGGGCAGTTGGCTACACCTTC
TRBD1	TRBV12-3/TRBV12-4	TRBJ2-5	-	CASSRQGQETQYF	TGTGCCAGCAGTCGACAGGGGCAAGAGACCCAGTACTTC
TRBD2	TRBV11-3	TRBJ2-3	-	CASSLELGLAGGRLTDTQYF	TGTGCCAGCAGCTTAGAACTCGGACTAGCGGGGGGACGACTCACAGATACGCAGTATTTT
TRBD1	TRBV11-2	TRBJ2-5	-	CASSYRQGRPQETQYF	TGTGCCAGCAGCTACCGACAGGGAAGGCCCCAAGAGACCCAGTACTTC
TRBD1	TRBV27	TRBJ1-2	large	CASSPLGQGAWYGYTF	TGTGCCAGCAGCCCCCTCGGGCAGGGGGCCTGGTATGGCTACACCTTC
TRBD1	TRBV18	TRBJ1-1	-	CASSPLGQGATEAFF	TGTGCCAGCTCACCACTGGGACAGGGGGCCACTGAAGCTTTCTTT
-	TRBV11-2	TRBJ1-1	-	CASSFAGGKAFF	TGTGCCAGCAGCTTCGCCGGTGGTAAAGCTTTCTTT
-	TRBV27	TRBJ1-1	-	CASSLRSGREAFF	TGTGCCAGCAGTTTAAGGTCAGGAAGAGAAGCTTTCTTT
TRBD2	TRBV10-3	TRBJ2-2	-	CAISERTSQGPLLYTGELFF	TGTGCCATCAGTGAGCGGACTAGCCAGGGACCCTTGTTGTACACCGGGGAGCTGTTTTTT
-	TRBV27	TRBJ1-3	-	CASSSTRNSGNTIYF	TGTGCCAGCAGTTCCACACGAAATTCTGGAAACACCATATATTTT